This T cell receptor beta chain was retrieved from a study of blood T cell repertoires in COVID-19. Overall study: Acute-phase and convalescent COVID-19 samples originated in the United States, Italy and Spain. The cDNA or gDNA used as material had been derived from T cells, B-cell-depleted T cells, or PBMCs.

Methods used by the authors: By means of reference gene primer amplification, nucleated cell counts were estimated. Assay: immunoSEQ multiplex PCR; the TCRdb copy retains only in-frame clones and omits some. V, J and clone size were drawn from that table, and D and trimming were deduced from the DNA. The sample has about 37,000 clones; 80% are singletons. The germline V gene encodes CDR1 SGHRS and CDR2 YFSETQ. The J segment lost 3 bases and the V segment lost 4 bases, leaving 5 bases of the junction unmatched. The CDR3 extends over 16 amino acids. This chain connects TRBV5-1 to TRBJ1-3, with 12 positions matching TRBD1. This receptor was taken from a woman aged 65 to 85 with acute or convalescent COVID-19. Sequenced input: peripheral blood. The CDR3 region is CASSRGTGGGGNTIYF. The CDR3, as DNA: TGCGCCAGCAGCCGGGGGACAGGGGGCGGTGGAAACACCATATATTTT.